Reported below is one T cell receptor beta chain. Its matching antigen is unknown. TCRdb passed the RT-PCR reads through MiXCR, listing each CDR3 protein once. The sample has almost 9,000 distinct CDR3 sequences, over 70% seen once. Trimming cost V 8 bases and J 6 bases, with 13 bases left between them. CDR1 is SQVTM and CDR2 is ANQGSEA in the germline V gene. The CDR3 length is 11 residues. This sample stems from a study of yellow fever vaccine responses in identical twins. The study, taken as a whole, reports: Twin vaccine T cell responses reportedly seemed partly convergent, partly personalized.

The TCR was taken from a woman under 30 who received the yellow fever vaccine. The genes are TRBV29-1 and TRBJ1-1, with a tentative D call TRBD1 (6 bases). Sequencing used T cells from blood (PBMCs), unsorted or a sorted subset (not recorded which), obtained before or after yellow fever vaccination (not recorded which). CDR3 residues: CSTSQGAEAFF. The DNA of the CDR3 is TGCAGCACCTCACAGGGAGCTGAAGCTTTCTTT.